This entry is about one T cell receptor beta chain. No antigen is known for it. Trimming removed 6 bases at V and 8 bases at J, with 25 bases between. The CDR3 sequence is 17 residues long. Germline loops: CDR1 SEHNR, CDR2 FQNEAQ (reference sequence). PCR amplification relied on 60 Vbeta primers (plus 13 Jbeta primers). Sequenced by immunoSEQ multiplex PCR; TCRdb stores in-frame clones only, minus some. The top ten hold more than 4% of the sample, which has some 130,000 clones, 77% seen once. The sample is drawn from a study of cytomegalovirus exposure and HLA in healthy donors. Study observations and caveats: Near-uniform donor sequencing depth was presumed by presence/absence analyses. By a later analysis, the bulk of CMV-associated TCR beta chains appeared HLA-restricted.

The material sequenced was PBMCs. The chain uses TRBV7-9 and TRBJ1-4, with D tentatively TRBD1 (5 bases). This TCR came from a male donor in good health and CMV-seropositive. CDR3 residues: CASSFTGVGGSGEKLFF. The CDR3, as DNA: TGTGCCAGCAGTTTTACCGGTGTGGGGGGATCGGGCGAAAAACTGTTTTTT.